The TCR beta chain described here comes from a study of CD8 T cells in ankylosing spondylitis. Study-level points and caveats: Previously reported in reactive arthritis synovial fluid and blood were some of the motif variants.

TCRdb redid the calling of the 5' RACE reads with MiXCR, one entry per CDR3 protein. In the table there are 120,000 to 150,000 distinct CDR3 sequences, 7% to 10% of which are singletons. The sample holds many counts of this clonotype. Its specificity is not known. Germline lookup yields CDR1 LNHNV and CDR2 YYDKDF (reference sequence). V was trimmed by 4 bases and J by 8 bases, leaving 17 bases between them. CDR3 size: 14 residues. The receptor was derived from a male donor with ankylosing spondylitis. What was sequenced was synovial fluid, either unsorted or a sorted T cell fraction (not recorded which). This chain connects TRBV15 to TRBJ1-2; the D is unclear. The CDR3 sequence: CATSKRSPVSGYTF. CDR3 DNA sequence: TGTGCCACCAGCAAGCGGTCCCCAGTCTCGGGCTACACCTTC. The full variable domain, with the rest looked up from reference TRBV15 and TRBJ1-2, is DAMVIQNPRYQVTQFGKPVTLSCSQTLNHNVMYWYQQKSSQAPKLLFHYYDKDFNNEADTPDNFQSRRPNTSFCFLDIRSPGLGDTAMYLCATSKRSPVSGYTFGSGTRLTVV.